Listed below are T cell receptor beta chains from one sample, sequenced in a study of blood T cell repertoires in COVID-19. Here immunoSEQ multiplex PCR was the method, and the copy in TCRdb shows in-frame clones only, minus some. The sample lists approximately 47,000 clones; roughly 90% were seen once. The source material was peripheral blood. Every receptor here comes from an older man with active COVID-19. Each CDR3 is given with its conserved first and last residue. The D gene is left open where the match is weak. Rows may omit the clone size; those that give it use once, few, many or a size class.

abundance: -
v_gene: TRBV11-2
j_gene: TRBJ1-2
d_gene: TRBD1
CDR3aa: CASSPAGGVIYGYTF
CDR3nt: TGTGCCAGCAGCCCCGCAGGGGGCGTGATTTATGGCTACACCTTC

abundance: -
v_gene: TRBV7-8
j_gene: TRBJ2-7
d_gene: -
CDR3aa: CASSRQAQEQYF
CDR3nt: TGTGCCAGCAGCCGACAGGCGCAAGAGCAGTACTTC

abundance: -
v_gene: TRBV30
j_gene: TRBJ2-3
d_gene: -
CDR3aa: CASGPGYNTDTQYF
CDR3nt: TGTGCCTCAGGACCGGGGTATAACACAGATACGCAGTATTTT

abundance: -
v_gene: TRBV6-5
j_gene: TRBJ1-4
d_gene: -
CDR3aa: CATLPRGPPGEKLFF
CDR3nt: TGTGCCACTTTACCCAGGGGCCCCCCGGGTGAAAAACTGTTTTTT

abundance: -
v_gene: TRBV14
j_gene: TRBJ1-5
d_gene: -
CDR3aa: CASSLSGVGGNQPQHF
CDR3nt: TGTGCCAGCAGCCTGTCAGGGGTGGGAGGCAATCAGCCCCAGCATTTT

abundance: -
v_gene: TRBV4-2
j_gene: TRBJ2-1
d_gene: TRBD2
CDR3aa: CASSQGTASGVYNEQFF
CDR3nt: TGTGCCAGCAGCCAAGGTACGGCTAGCGGGGTCTACAATGAGCAGTTCTTC

abundance: -
v_gene: TRBV19
j_gene: TRBJ1-2
d_gene: TRBD1
CDR3aa: CASSMPDRGDYGYTF
CDR3nt: TGTGCCAGTAGTATGCCGGACAGGGGGGACTATGGCTACACCTTC

abundance: -
v_gene: TRBV29-1
j_gene: TRBJ2-7
d_gene: TRBD1
CDR3aa: CSVVPGQGNEQYF
CDR3nt: TGCAGCGTGGTACCGGGACAGGGGAACGAGCAGTACTTC

abundance: -
v_gene: TRBV5-1
j_gene: TRBJ2-1
d_gene: TRBD2
CDR3aa: CASSLGLAGGYNEQFF
CDR3nt: TGCGCCAGCAGCTTGGGGCTAGCGGGAGGCTACAATGAGCAGTTCTTC

abundance: -
v_gene: TRBV7-2
j_gene: TRBJ1-4
d_gene: -
CDR3aa: CASSLIAGTGEKLFF
CDR3nt: TGTGCCAGCAGCTTAATCGCGGGGACGGGGGAAAAACTGTTTTTT

abundance: -
v_gene: TRBV9
j_gene: TRBJ2-1
d_gene: TRBD1
CDR3aa: CASSGQGASYNEQFF
CDR3nt: TGTGCCAGCAGCGGACAGGGAGCATCCTACAATGAGCAGTTCTTC

abundance: -
v_gene: TRBV5-4
j_gene: TRBJ2-1
d_gene: TRBD1
CDR3aa: CASNVGTAGNEQFF
CDR3nt: TGTGCCAGCAACGTGGGGACAGCAGGCAATGAGCAGTTCTTC

abundance: -
v_gene: TRBV3-1/TRBV3-2
j_gene: TRBJ2-1
d_gene: TRBD2
CDR3aa: CASSQESAGGPGQFF
CDR3nt: TGTGCCAGCAGCCAAGAATCAGCGGGGGGCCCCGGGCAGTTCTTC

abundance: -
v_gene: TRBV7-6
j_gene: TRBJ2-5
d_gene: TRBD2
CDR3aa: CASSLGLAGGKETQYF
CDR3nt: TGTGCCAGCAGCTTGGGGCTAGCGGGGGGTAAAGAGACCCAGTACTTC

abundance: -
v_gene: TRBV28
j_gene: TRBJ1-2
d_gene: -
CDR3aa: CASSSLEGQQSNYGYTF
CDR3nt: TGTGCCAGCAGTTCCCTTGAAGGACAGCAAAGTAACTATGGCTACACCTTC

abundance: -
v_gene: TRBV24-1
j_gene: TRBJ1-5
d_gene: -
CDR3aa: CATSDSGTFYSNQPQHF
CDR3nt: TGTGCCACCAGTGATTCCGGGACATTTTATAGCAATCAGCCCCAGCATTTT

abundance: once
v_gene: TRBV5-4
j_gene: TRBJ2-5
d_gene: TRBD1
CDR3aa: CASSPPDRVQETQYF
CDR3nt: TGTGCCAGCAGCCCGCCGGACAGGGTGCAAGAGACCCAGTACTTC

abundance: -
v_gene: TRBV7-9
j_gene: TRBJ2-7
d_gene: TRBD2
CDR3aa: CASSLIGRAGAPEQYF
CDR3nt: TGTGCCAGCAGCTTAATCGGAAGGGCGGGAGCCCCCGAGCAGTACTTC

abundance: once
v_gene: TRBV3-1/TRBV3-2
j_gene: TRBJ1-1
d_gene: TRBD1
CDR3aa: CASSQPTGDEVNTEAFF
CDR3nt: TGTGCCAGCAGCCAACCCACAGGGGATGAGGTGAACACTGAAGCTTTCTTT

abundance: -
v_gene: TRBV15
j_gene: TRBJ2-1
d_gene: TRBD1
CDR3aa: CATSRNAGQGYNEQFF
CDR3nt: TGTGCCACCAGCAGAAACGCGGGACAGGGGTACAATGAGCAGTTCTTC

abundance: once
v_gene: TRBV7-8
j_gene: TRBJ2-1
d_gene: -
CDR3aa: CASSSPGTSLSYNEQFF
CDR3nt: TGTGCCAGCAGCTCCCCCGGGACATCTTTATCCTACAATGAGCAGTTCTTC

abundance: few
v_gene: TRBV11-2
j_gene: TRBJ2-5
d_gene: TRBD2
CDR3aa: CASSWEGETQYF
CDR3nt: TGTGCCAGCAGCTGGGAGGGGGAGACCCAGTACTTC

abundance: -
v_gene: TRBV9
j_gene: TRBJ2-7
d_gene: TRBD1
CDR3aa: CASSDRDRGHEQYF
CDR3nt: TGTGCCAGCAGCGACCGGGACAGGGGCCACGAGCAGTACTTC

abundance: -
v_gene: TRBV6-2/TRBV6-3
j_gene: TRBJ2-4
d_gene: -
CDR3aa: CASSYSPPGGIQYF
CDR3nt: TGTGCCAGCAGTTACTCGCCCCCCGGTGGTATTCAGTACTTC

abundance: -
v_gene: TRBV7-8
j_gene: TRBJ1-3
d_gene: TRBD1
CDR3aa: CASSEWDSGNTIYF
CDR3nt: TGTGCCAGCAGCGAGTGGGACAGTGGAAACACCATATATTTT

abundance: -
v_gene: TRBV6-5
j_gene: TRBJ1-6
d_gene: -
CDR3aa: CASSIRGGSPLHF
CDR3nt: TGTGCCAGCAGTATCCGGGGAGGTTCACCCCTCCACTTT

abundance: -
v_gene: TRBV27
j_gene: TRBJ2-5
d_gene: TRBD2
CDR3aa: CASSLSGGGARETQYF
CDR3nt: TGTGCCAGCAGTTTATCGGGCGGGGGGGCTCGGGAGACCCAGTACTTC

abundance: -
v_gene: TRBV13
j_gene: TRBJ1-2
d_gene: -
CDR3aa: CASSRGLDGYTF
CDR3nt: TGTGCCAGCAGCCGTGGGCTGGATGGCTACACCTTC

abundance: -
v_gene: TRBV21-1
j_gene: TRBJ2-3
d_gene: -
CDR3aa: CASSKKGAGAPGTQYF
CDR3nt: TGTGCCAGCAGCAAGAAGGGAGCAGGGGCCCCGGGTACGCAGTATTTT

abundance: -
v_gene: TRBV7-9
j_gene: TRBJ1-5
d_gene: TRBD1
CDR3aa: CASSLGTGMWQPQHF
CDR3nt: TGTGCCAGCAGCCTCGGGACAGGGATGTGGCAGCCCCAGCATTTT

abundance: -
v_gene: TRBV19
j_gene: TRBJ1-4
d_gene: -
CDR3aa: CASSIGTGRRANEKLFF
CDR3nt: TGTGCCAGTAGTATAGGAACAGGTCGAAGAGCTAATGAAAAACTGTTTTTT

abundance: -
v_gene: TRBV5-1
j_gene: TRBJ2-3
d_gene: TRBD2
CDR3aa: CASSMTSGGQDTQYF
CDR3nt: TGCGCCAGCAGCATGACTAGCGGGGGACAAGATACGCAGTATTTT

abundance: once
v_gene: TRBV19
j_gene: TRBJ2-7
d_gene: TRBD1
CDR3aa: CASSDGTGVSYEQYF
CDR3nt: TGTGCCAGTAGCGACGGGACAGGGGTTTCCTACGAGCAGTACTTC